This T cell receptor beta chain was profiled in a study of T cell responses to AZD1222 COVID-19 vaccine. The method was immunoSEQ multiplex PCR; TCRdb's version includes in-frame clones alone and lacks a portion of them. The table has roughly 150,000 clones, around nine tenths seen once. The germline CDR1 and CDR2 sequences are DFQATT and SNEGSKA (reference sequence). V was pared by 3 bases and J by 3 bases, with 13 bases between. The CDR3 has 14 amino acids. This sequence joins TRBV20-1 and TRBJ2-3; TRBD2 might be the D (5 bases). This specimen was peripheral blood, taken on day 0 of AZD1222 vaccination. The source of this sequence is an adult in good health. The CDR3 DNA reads TGCAGTGCTAGTACGGAGGCACGTACAGATACGCAGTATTTT. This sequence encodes CSASTEARTDTQYF.